These T cell receptor beta chains were read from a single sample in a study of T cells after yellow fever vaccination. MiXCR was run by TCRdb on the 5' RACE reads, yielding one entry per CDR3 protein. This table has a few hundred thousand distinct CDR3 sequences, 3.6% appearing once. Specimen: PBMCs, collected on the day of the yellow fever booster vaccination. The receptors shown here come from a man younger than 35 who received the YFV17D yellow fever vaccine. The CDR3 runs from the conserved cysteine through the conserved F or W. Each record gives: J gene, V gene, clone size, D gene, CDR3 DNA, CDR3 protein. A D gene is named only where the DNA matches it firmly. Rows may omit the clone size; those that give it use once, few, many or a size class.

TRBJ2-7,TRBV18,many,.,TGTGCCAGCTCACCATTAGGGGCTTCCTACGAGCAGTACTTC,CASSPLGASYEQYF
TRBJ2-3,TRBV4-1,many,TRBD2,TGCGCCAGCAGCCAGAGCGGGGGAGATACGCAGTATTTT,CASSQSGGDTQYF
TRBJ2-1,TRBV4-1,.,TRBD2,TGCGCCAGCAGCCACCGTCCAGCGGGGTTGAATGAGCAGTTCTTC,CASSHRPAGLNEQFF
TRBJ1-2,TRBV28,many,.,TGTGCCAGCAGGCCAGGGTACAACTATGGCTACACCTTC,CASRPGYNYGYTF
TRBJ2-7,TRBV18,.,.,TGTGCCAGCTCACCAACGTTGACCTACGAGCAGTACTTC,CASSPTLTYEQYF
TRBJ1-2,TRBV27,.,TRBD1,TGTGCCAGCACCTCAGGGGGTGGTGGCTACACCTTC,CASTSGGGGYTF
TRBJ1-2,TRBV29-1,many,.,TGCAGCGTTGAGCTCATGGCCTATGGCTACACCTTC,CSVELMAYGYTF
TRBJ2-1,TRBV7-6,many,.,TGTGCCAGCAGCCGAGGGGGGGTAAATGAGCAGTTCTTC,CASSRGGVNEQFF
TRBJ2-5,TRBV5-4,few,TRBD1,TGTGCCAGCAGCCCAGGACAGGACAAAGAGACCCAGTACTTC,CASSPGQDKETQYF
TRBJ1-1,TRBV4-3,few,.,TGCGCCAGCAGCCAAGATAGGAGGACTGAAGCTTTCTTT,CASSQDRRTEAFF
TRBJ2-2,TRBV18,many,.,TGTGCCAGCTCACTCCCATCGGGGGGCGGCGCCGGGGAGCTGTTTTTT,CASSLPSGGGAGELFF
TRBJ2-2,TRBV5-1,many,.,TGCGCCAGCAGCTTAGTGGGAACCGGGGAGCTGTTTTTT,CASSLVGTGELFF
TRBJ2-7,TRBV5-6,few,.,TGTGCCAGCAGCTTGGGGGTGGCCTACGAGCAGTACTTC,CASSLGVAYEQYF
TRBJ1-1,TRBV7-9,many,.,TGTGCCAGCAGCTTTGGCCAGCCATTCACTGAAGCTTTCTTT,CASSFGQPFTEAFF
TRBJ2-5,TRBV20-1,many,TRBD2,TGCAGTGCTAGAGCGATCGGAGCGGGGGGGCGAGAGACCCAGTACTTC,CSARAIGAGGRETQYF
TRBJ2-3,TRBV20-1,many,.,TGCAGTCCTCGACAGGGCACAGATACGCAGTATTTT,CSPRQGTDTQYF
TRBJ2-2,TRBV7-3,.,TRBD2,TGTGCCAGCAGCCCAGTCGGCGGGGGGGCAGGGGAGCTGTTTTTT,CASSPVGGGAGELFF
TRBJ1-5,TRBV28,few,.,TGTGCCAGCAGTCCCTTACTGTTGCCCCAGCATTTT,CASSPLLLPQHF
TRBJ2-6,TRBV5-4,.,.,TGTGCCAGCAGCTTGGAGAGACACTCTGGGGCCAACGTCCTGACTTTC,CASSLERHSGANVLTF
TRBJ2-3,TRBV7-3,.,.,TGTGCCAGCAGCTTGGGCGGGGGCTCGTCAGATACGCAGTATTTT,CASSLGGGSSDTQYF
TRBJ1-3,TRBV20-1,few,.,TGCAGTGCTAGAGGCGAGGAGACCAAAGGGTCTGGAAACACCATATATTTT,CSARGEETKGSGNTIYF
TRBJ2-1,TRBV29-1,.,.,TGCAGCGTCTCCAGGGTCCCCATTTCCTACAATGAGCAGTTCTTC,CSVSRVPISYNEQFF
TRBJ1-1,TRBV6-5,.,TRBD1,TGTGCCAGCAGTTACACGGTCGGGAGACAGGGTGGAGCTTTCTTT,CASSYTVGRQGGAFF
TRBJ1-1,TRBV3-1,.,.,TGTGCCAGCAGCCCCACGGGGCTGGAAGCTTTCTTT,CASSPTGLEAFF
TRBJ2-1,TRBV20-1,many,TRBD2,TGCAGTGCCCCGGGACTAGCGCGTAATGAGCAGTTCTTC,CSAPGLARNEQFF
TRBJ2-1,TRBV4-3,many,.,TGCGCCAGCAGCCAAGATCCCGGGGGCGTGTGGAATGAGCAGTTCTTC,CASSQDPGGVWNEQFF
TRBJ1-5,TRBV11-2,.,.,TGTGCCAGCAGCTCAGGGGCCCGACAGCCCCAGCATTTT,CASSSGARQPQHF
TRBJ1-1,TRBV6-5,.,.,TGTGCCAGCAGTTACACGGGGTCCCTTCCTGAAGCTTTCTTT,CASSYTGSLPEAFF
TRBJ2-5,TRBV6-5,.,TRBD2,TGTGCCAGCGGCTCAACGGGACTAGCGGGGGAGACCCAGTACTTC,CASGSTGLAGETQYF
TRBJ2-3,TRBV11-2,many,.,TGTGCCAGCAGCTTCCCGGCAGGGGACACAGATACGCAGTATTTT,CASSFPAGDTDTQYF
TRBJ1-2,TRBV29-1,few,.,TGCAGCGTCGCTGGGCAGAGAGACTATGGCTACACCTTC,CSVAGQRDYGYTF
TRBJ1-1,TRBV6-2/TRBV6-3,many,.,TGTGCCAGCAGTCCCTACGGACAAGGGAACACTGAAGCTTTCTTT,CASSPYGQGNTEAFF
TRBJ2-3,TRBV12-3/TRBV12-4,many,.,TGTGCCAGAAGAGGGGCCGAAGATACGCAGTATTTT,CARRGAEDTQYF
TRBJ1-6,TRBV3-1,few,TRBD1,TGTGCCAGCAGATCCTCAGGGGGCTCCTATAATTCACCCCTCCACTTT,CASRSSGGSYNSPLHF
TRBJ2-5,TRBV29-1,many,.,TGCAGCGTTGATTTACACGTTGCCTACCAAGAGACCCAGTACTTC,CSVDLHVAYQETQYF
TRBJ1-1,TRBV12-3/TRBV12-4,.,TRBD1,TGTGCCAGCAGTTTAACAGGGGGCTCCTGGGACACTGAAGCTTTCTTT,CASSLTGGSWDTEAFF
TRBJ2-1,TRBV5-1,many,TRBD2,TGCGCCAGCAGCTTGTCGGGGGGAAGGGGCAATGAGCAGTTCTTC,CASSLSGGRGNEQFF